The following is a T cell receptor beta chain sequence with its context. The antigen this receptor binds is unknown. There are no base qualities to consult, and no much larger clone falls within one base. Preparation of the library involved the immunoSEQ multiplex PCR assay. For the multiplex PCR, a mixture combining 60 forward primers for TCR Vbeta segments and 13 reverse primers for TCR Jbeta segments was used. Amplification of the CDR3 region of rearranged TCR beta genes was performed with a multiplex PCR assay on genomic DNA. The amplified TCR beta libraries were sequenced on the Illumina HiSeq System as 87-base-pair reads. In the authors' own workflow: A later analysis tallied tens of millions of unique TCR beta chains across the 666 repertoires, and 10 million to 11 million of those chains were shared by two or more donors. Raw reads were error-corrected and collapsed into unique sequences by a nearest-neighbor algorithm in which closely related sequences were merged to remove PCR and sequencing errors. To assign V, D and J gene segments, CDR3 sequences were aligned to IMGT reference sequences. Each retained sequence needed at least a six-nucleotide match to both a V gene segment and a J gene segment. A rearrangement was called productive if the CDR3 had no stop codons and remained in frame with V and J, and every other rearrangement was called non-productive. CDR3 was defined according to IMGT convention as the region running from the second conserved V-encoded cysteine to the conserved J-encoded phenylalanine. The earlier analysis of about 640 of the donors excluded any sequence lacking an unambiguous match to a single V gene segment. An earlier analysis of 587 of the donors classified V segments as functional when productive rearrangements were above 56.7% and as segregating when the standard deviation between donors was above 5%. A statistical classification framework was built to diagnose cytomegalovirus status from the catalog of TCR beta chain sequences. V and J gene assignment, in a later analysis, came from comparing TCR nucleotide sequences with IMGT/GENE-DB human TR gene sequences. The TCRdist pipeline was used in a later analysis to assign CDR3 sequences and most-parsimonious VDJ recombination scenarios. In a later analysis, every TCR beta chain was defined by the combination of its CDR3 amino acid sequence and its V-gene family, and reads without a unique V-gene family were dropped. In a later analysis, approximately 590 highly shared, low-generation-probability nucleotide sequences were removed to address suspected cross-contamination and a sequencing artifact. A later analysis calculated a clonal expansion index for each public chain from normalized within-repertoire ranks of inferred template counts. In a later analysis, generation probabilities were computed using a VDJ recombination model fitted to out-of-frame rearrangements, and the results were checked against IGoR. Hypergeometric tests were used in a later analysis to score TCR-TCR, TCR-HLA and TCR-CMV co-occurrence, with a repertoire-size bias correction applied to the TCR pairs. In a later analysis, false discovery rates were estimated by permuting HLA or CMV assignments 20 times. A later analysis grouped co-occurring TCRs with DBSCAN, adding TCRdist sequence similarity when clustering within HLA-allele-positive subsets. Repertoires with fewer than 30,000 or more than 120,000 public chains were left out of co-occurrence clustering, as were a handful of repertoires with anomalous nucleotide sharing. TCRdb holds this immuneACCESS table with in-frame rearrangements only. Some clones are missing; in checked studies, unresolved V genes explain under half, and the rest has no known cause. That table is the source of V, J and clone size, and D and trimming were worked out from the DNA. Recorded for this sample are roughly 120,000 clones; more than 80% of them occurred a single time. The ten largest make up more than 3% of the sample.

The cohort was made up of 500 to 850 healthy bone marrow donors. At the time of sampling, all cohort members were nominally healthy, though unrecorded immune exposures were likely present. The donor tested CMV seronegative and was one of the 352 seronegative cohort members. A peripheral blood sample was collected from each donor, and TCR beta sequencing was performed on peripheral blood mononuclear cells. Genomic DNA was extracted from the blood cell samples with the Qiagen DNeasy Blood Extraction Kit. The sample belongs to a study of cytomegalovirus exposure and HLA in healthy donors (dated by TCRdb to about 2017). Background on the whole study: In an earlier analysis of 587 of the donors, 276 Gb of sequence data and approximately 120 million unique TCR beta sequences from roughly 200 million T cells were reported. About 320 gigabases of sequencing data and approximately 85 million unique TCR sequences were included in an early release covering around 650 HLA-typed donors. Of the 398 genotyped donors, 65% to 90% fell in the genetic ancestry cluster associated with self-reported Caucasian donors. The aim of the study was to test whether cataloging public T cell receptors could identify signatures of past pathogen exposure. The study used immunosequencing to profile the T cell repertoires of approximately 690 subjects and linked those repertoires to cytomegalovirus serostatus. Along with the approximately 700-subject first cohort, a separate validation cohort of some 130 different subjects was used. The study combined high-throughput TCR immunosequencing, statistical association of individual TCRs with disease status, and machine learning to predict cytomegalovirus infection status. To study patterns of TCR occurrence, a later analysis re-analyzed previously published TCR beta repertoires from 500 to 850 donors and added high-resolution HLA genotyping. The later analysis used no new phenotypic data to find candidate immune exposures, relying instead on TCR beta sequences and their occurrence across donors. To decide whether each TCR beta V gene segment behaved as functional or pseudogenic, an earlier analysis of some 580 of the donors relied on high-throughput TCR beta sequencing. Donor age, sex, ethnicity and CMV serostatus were collected together with the repertoire data. A later genetic analysis used genome-wide SNP genotypes for about three fifths of the roughly 700 donors, treating that subset as a discovery cohort. Every discovery cohort repertoire had been produced on one sequencing platform. Both class I and class II loci were covered by HLA typing, at four-digit resolution. The number of typed donors differed by locus: about 620-640 for A, B, C, DRB1 and DQB1; 522 for DQA1; 606 for DPA1; and approximately 450 for DPB1. Because of strong linkage in the cohort, roughly five DR-DQ haplotypes were treated as single units for association and clustering. Among a few hundred genotyped donors of the cohort, an average of roughly 240,000 unique TCR beta nucleotide sequences were sequenced per donor, roughly 20% of them non-productive. Study-wide conclusions, independent of this receptor: According to a later genetic analysis, donors in an Asian-associated ancestry cluster had fewer N-insertions in productive TCRs than the roughly 670-donor mean. The 87-base-pair reads could not distinguish some IMGT-functional V segments, including TRBV6-2 and TRBV6-3, so those segments were excluded. In a later analysis, HLA-associated TCR beta chains were found to be more clonally expanded and to have lower generation probabilities than equally common non-associated chains. The classifier was reported to diagnose cytomegalovirus status with high specificity and sensitivity in both the original cohort and the validation cohort. A later analysis found that TCR association rates varied across HLA loci, with DRB1 alleles showing the most associated TCRs and HLA-C alleles the fewest. In a later analysis, most CMV-associated TCR beta chains were found to appear HLA-restricted, with HLA associations seemingly driven largely by CMV exposure. Immune exposure information for the cohort was limited to CMV serostatus. Only TCR beta chains were sequenced in this cohort, and the absence of alpha or paired-chain data limited detectable features. A further reported finding was that TCR beta sequences accurately predicted the HLA-A and HLA-B alleles for most subjects in the first cohort. In vitro tests confirmed that a few of the cytomegalovirus-associated TCR beta chains recognize cytomegalovirus antigens. HLA typing was unavailable for some donors at each locus, so association tests used only the typed subset. Roughly uniform sequencing depth across donors was assumed in presence/absence analyses, although this assumption may not hold. Correlated functional status among segregating V segments might be attributable to linkage disequilibrium, but an unknown experimental factor could not be ruled out. In the study, around 150 TCR beta chains were listed as associated with cytomegalovirus. According to a later analysis, parvovirus B19, influenza, CMV and Epstein-Barr virus appeared linked to several top co-occurrence clusters. A group of highly shared sequence variants was considered likely to be a technical artifact of the sequencing pipeline. It was suggested by the authors that the approach could potentially be generalized to other disease states and immunological phenotypes. Assigning TCR associations to individual alleles was difficult when HLA alleles, especially DR and DQ, strongly co-occurred. Most TCR sequences were seen in very few donors, while some public TCRs were found in many individuals. In a later analysis, some 18,000 TCR beta sequences were associated with specific HLA alleles at a false discovery rate of 0.05. Seventeen rarely observed V segments, including chromosome 9 orphons, were excluded from the earlier analysis of about 500 of the donors because counts were too low. In an earlier analysis of more than 500 of the donors, most TCR beta V segments appeared in productive rearrangements about 87% or about 30% of the time, broadly matching IMGT annotations. In a later genetic analysis, a missense DCLRE1C variant was associated with V-gene and J-gene trimming of TCR beta chains, and the association was replicated in an independent cohort.

The CDR3 covers 14 residues, taking in both the cysteine and the phenylalanine. CDR3 DNA is the only sequence kept; it has 42 bases, read in frame from the first base. Cut back by 0 bases and 1 base, the V and J ends lie 7 bases apart. Reading the germline V gene (reference sequence) gives CDR1 SGHKS and CDR2 YYEKEE. Source material: PBMCs. The chain is made from TRBV5-5 and TRBJ1-1, with no reliable assignment of the D segment. The source is a male donor in good health and CMV-seronegative. The CDR3 region reads CASSLVQPNTEAFF. The bases read TGTGCCAGCAGCTTGGTACAGCCGAACACTGAAGCTTTCTTT.